This T cell receptor beta chain was documented in a study of shared clonotypes between healthy human individuals. The V segment lost 7 bases and the J segment 7 bases; nucleotides outside the gene matches: 6. Germline CDR1 reads GTSNPN; CDR2 reads SVGIG (reference sequence). This CDR3 spans 11 amino acids. Generated by immunoSEQ multiplex PCR, the TCRdb table keeps only in-frame clones and is missing some. The sample has 2 million to 2.5 million clones, over 85% seen once; the top ten hold about 0.39%. This clonotype was sampled from a man aged 18 to 29 in good health. Some clones in this sample may be carry-over from other donors' samples. Sequenced input: naive CD4+ T cells from PBMCs. As for subset: CD45RA+ positively selected. The chain carries TRBV30 and TRBJ1-2; 7 nucleotides match TRBD1. Written as DNA, the CDR3 is TGTGCCTCGACAGGGTTCCGTGGCTACACCTTC. Amino acids: CASTGFRGYTF. Based on the CDR3 plus reference TRBV30 and TRBJ1-2, the full variable domain is SQTIHQWPATLVQPVGSPLSLECTVEGTSNPNLYWYRQAAGRGLQLLFYSVGIGQISSEVPQNLSASRPQDRQFILSSKKLLLSDSGFYLCASTGFRGYTFGSGTRLTVV.